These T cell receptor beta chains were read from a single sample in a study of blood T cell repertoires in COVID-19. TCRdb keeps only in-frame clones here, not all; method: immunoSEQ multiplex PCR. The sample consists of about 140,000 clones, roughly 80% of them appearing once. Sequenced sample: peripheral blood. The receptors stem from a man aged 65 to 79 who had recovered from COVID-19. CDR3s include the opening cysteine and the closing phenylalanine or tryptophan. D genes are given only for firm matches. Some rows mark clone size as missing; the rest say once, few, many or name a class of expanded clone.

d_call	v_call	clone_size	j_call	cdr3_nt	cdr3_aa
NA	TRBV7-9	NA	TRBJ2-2	TGTGCCAGCAGCTCCCCTAGCGGGGAGCTGTTTTTT	CASSSPSGELFF
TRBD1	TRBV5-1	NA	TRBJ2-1	TGCGCCAGTCAGGACAGGGCAAACTCCTACAATGAGCAGTTCTTC	CASQDRANSYNEQFF
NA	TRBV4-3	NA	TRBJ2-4	TGCGCCAGCAGCCGCGGAGAGGGAGCTGGAGACATTCAGTACTTC	CASSRGEGAGDIQYF
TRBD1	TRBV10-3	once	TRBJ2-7	TGTGCCATGGGGGGGGACAGGGACGACGAGCAGTACTTC	CAMGGDRDDEQYF
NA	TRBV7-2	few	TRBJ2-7	TGTGCCAGCAGTAGGAGCTCCTACGAGCAGTACTTC	CASSRSSYEQYF
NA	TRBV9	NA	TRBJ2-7	TGTGCCAGCAGCGATGCAATTCACGGTGCGCAGTACTTC	CASSDAIHGAQYF
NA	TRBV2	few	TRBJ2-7	TGTGCCAGCAGTGACCAGGGCTGGGACGAGCAGTACTTC	CASSDQGWDEQYF
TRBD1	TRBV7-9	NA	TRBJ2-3	TGTGCCAGCACCAGGGGGACAGGGGGAAGGGATACGCAGTATTTT	CASTRGTGGRDTQYF
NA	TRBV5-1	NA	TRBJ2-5	TGCGCCAGCAGCTTCAGGGCCGGAGAGACCCAGTACTTC	CASSFRAGETQYF
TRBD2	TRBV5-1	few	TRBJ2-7	TGCGCCAGCAGCCCCGGACTAGCGGATTACGAGCAGTACTTC	CASSPGLADYEQYF
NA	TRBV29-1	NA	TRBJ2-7	TGCAGCGCTGGGGGGTCGACCTCCGGCGAGCAGTACTTC	CSAGGSTSGEQYF
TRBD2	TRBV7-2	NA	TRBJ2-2	TGTGCCAGCAGCTTATGGGCGGGAGGAACCGGGGAGCTGTTTTTT	CASSLWAGGTGELFF
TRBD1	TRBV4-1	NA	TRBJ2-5	TGCGCCAGCAGCCAAGGCAACCGGGACAGTAAAGAGACCCAGTACTTC	CASSQGNRDSKETQYF
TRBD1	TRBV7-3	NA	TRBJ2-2	TGTGCCAGCAGTCAGGGGGCCGGGGAGCTGTTTTTT	CASSQGAGELFF
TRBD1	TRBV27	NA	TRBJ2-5	TGTGCCAGCAGCGCTACAGGGGGGTTTGGGTCCCAGTACTTC	CASSATGGFGSQYF
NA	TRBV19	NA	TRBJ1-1	TGTGCCAGTAGTATTTTCCCCCCAGGGAACACTGAAGCTTTCTTT	CASSIFPPGNTEAFF
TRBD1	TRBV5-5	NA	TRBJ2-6	TGTGCCAGCAGCCGCCCGACAGGGCCCTCTGGGGCCAACGTCCTGACTTTC	CASSRPTGPSGANVLTF
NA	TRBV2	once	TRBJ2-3	TGTGTTAGCGGAGTTAGCACAGATACGCAGTATTTT	CVSGVSTDTQYF
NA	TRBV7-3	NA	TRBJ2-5	TGTGCCAGCAGCTCCCAGGGAAGTAAGACCCAGTACTTC	CASSSQGSKTQYF
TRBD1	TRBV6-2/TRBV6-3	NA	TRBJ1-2	TGTGCCAGCAGTTATGGAACAGGGGCCTCCTCCGGCTACACCTTC	CASSYGTGASSGYTF
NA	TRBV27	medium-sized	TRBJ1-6	TGTGCCACCAAGGCGGCAGATAATTCACCCCTCCACTTT	CATKAADNSPLHF
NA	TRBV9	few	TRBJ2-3	TGTGCCAGCAGCGTAGATTTGGCCACAGATACGCAGTATTTT	CASSVDLATDTQYF
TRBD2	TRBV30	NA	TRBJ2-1	TGTGCGTGGACTAGCGGGAATCGGAATGAGCAGTTCTTC	CAWTSGNRNEQFF
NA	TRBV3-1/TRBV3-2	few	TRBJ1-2	TGTGCCAGCAGCCAAGCGGTTTATGGCTACACCTTC	CASSQAVYGYTF
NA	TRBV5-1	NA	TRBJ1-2	TGCGCCAGCAGCTTGGGGGCAGAGCGGGTCCACACCTTC	CASSLGAERVHTF
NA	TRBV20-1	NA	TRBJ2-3	TGCAGTGCTAGTGAGGGAGTGGGCAGGAGGGGGCAGTATTTT	CSASEGVGRRGQYF
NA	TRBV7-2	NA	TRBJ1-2	TGTGCCAGCAGCCACTCGTGGCAGGGGAGTATGGTTAGCTATGGCTACACCTTC	CASSHSWQGSMVSYGYTF
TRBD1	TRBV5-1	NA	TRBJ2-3	TGCGCCAGCAGGCGACAGGGCTTCACAGATACGCAGTATTTT	CASRRQGFTDTQYF
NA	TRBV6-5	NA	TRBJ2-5	TGTGCCAGCAGTCCCTTCCCCCACCAAGAGACCCAGTACTTC	CASSPFPHQETQYF
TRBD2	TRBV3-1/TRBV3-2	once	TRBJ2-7	TGTGCCAGCAGCCAAGACTTGGGACTAGCCCCCTACGAGCAGTACTTC	CASSQDLGLAPYEQYF
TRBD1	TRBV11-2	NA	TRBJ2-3	TGTGCCAGCAGACCCCCAGGGGGAAGCGGTAGCACAGATACGCAGTATTTT	CASRPPGGSGSTDTQYF